This TCR beta chain was profiled in a study of HIV-infected children after antiretroviral therapy interruption. Germline V gene data show CDR1 as KGHDR and CDR2 as SFDVKD. Trimming cost V 5 bases and J 2 bases; bases outside gene matches: 7. The CDR3 is 16 residues long. Unique molecular identifiers were included in an RNA-based 3' RACE TCR library. TCRdb re-called the 3' RACE reads with MiXCR, one entry per CDR3 protein. The data contain 90,000 or so distinct CDR3 sequences, about 7.2% of them singletons. This clonotype appeared many times. As for treatment: PENTA 11 planned treatment interruption arm or continuous ART arm.

The sequencing used CD45RA+ CD4+ T cells from PBMCs, pooled from several time points, collected from a donor given antiretroviral therapy, either interrupted or continuous. Subset denoted: naive CD4+ CD45RA+ CD45RO- T cells. V and J are TRBV24-1 and TRBJ2-3, with TRBD2 matching 9 bases. The sequence was obtained from a pool of human donors with HIV. This CDR3 is CATSGRLAGNTDTQYF. DNA of the CDR3: TGTGCCACCAGTGGACGGCTAGCGGGAAACACAGATACGCAGTATTTT.